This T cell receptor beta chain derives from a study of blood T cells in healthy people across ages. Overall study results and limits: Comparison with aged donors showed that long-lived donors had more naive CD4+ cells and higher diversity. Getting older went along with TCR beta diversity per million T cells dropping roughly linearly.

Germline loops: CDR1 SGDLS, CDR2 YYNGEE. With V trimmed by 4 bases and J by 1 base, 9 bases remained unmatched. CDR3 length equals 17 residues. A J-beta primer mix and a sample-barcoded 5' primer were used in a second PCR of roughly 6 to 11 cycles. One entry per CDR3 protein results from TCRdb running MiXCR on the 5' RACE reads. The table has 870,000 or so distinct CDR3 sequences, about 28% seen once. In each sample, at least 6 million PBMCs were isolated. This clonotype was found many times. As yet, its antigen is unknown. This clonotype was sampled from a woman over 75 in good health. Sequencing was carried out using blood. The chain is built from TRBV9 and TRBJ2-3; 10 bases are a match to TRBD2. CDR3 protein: CASSKNLAGVGTDTQYF. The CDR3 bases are TGTGCCAGCAGCAAAAATCTAGCGGGGGTGGGCACAGATACGCAGTATTTT.